This TCR beta chain was sequenced for a study of blood T cell repertoires in COVID-19. Original analysis: Nucleated cell number was recorded as an estimate derived from reference gene primer amplification. Clones were read by immunoSEQ multiplex PCR, and TCRdb kept only the in-frame ones, dropping some. D and trimming come from the DNA, and the V and J calls and clone size come from that table. This table has 80,000 to 95,000 clones, around 90% appearing once. The length of the CDR3 is 16 residues. Losses at the gene ends were 6 bases for V and 6 bases for J; bases not matched to a gene: 10. CDR1 and CDR2 (germline): MDHEN, SYDVKM.

The chain uses TRBV28 and TRBJ2-5; 13 positions match TRBD2. The clonotype originates from a woman in her 50s with active or convalescent COVID-19. Sequencing input: peripheral blood. The CDR3 DNA is TGTGCCAGCAGAGCATGGGGACTAGCGGGGAGTAAGACCCAGTACTTC. It specifies CASRAWGLAGSKTQYF. Filled out from reference TRBV28 and TRBJ2-5, the complete variable domain reads DVKVTQSSRYLVKRTGEKVFLECVQDMDHENMFWYRQDPGLGLRLIYFSYDVKMKEKGDIPEGYSVSREKKERFSLILESASTNQTSMYLCASRAWGLAGSKTQYFGPGTRLLVL.